This TCR beta chain comes out of a study of vaccination and CD4 T cells after COVID-19. The treatment was: approximately 9-day PBMC culture with coronavirus spike peptide pools or control peptides (ViraFEST assay). CDR1 is SNHLY, CDR2 FYNNEI, per germline. This CDR3 spans 15 amino acids. J gave up 9 bases and V 1 base, and 7 bases lay outside the gene matches. Sequencing of DNA taken from cultured CD4+ T cells relied on the Oncomine TCR Beta short-read assay. MiXCR, applied by TCRdb to the PCR reads, yields one record per CDR3 protein. The table lists more than 13,000 distinct CDR3 sequences, around three quarters of them singletons. A remark on this clonotype: Its cognate antigen is unknown.

The TCR comes from a human donor who had recovered from COVID-19. Sequenced sample: CD4+ T cells from blood, cultured in vitro. The V call is TRBV2, the J call TRBJ2-4; TRBD1 matches 9 bases. CDR3 in amino acids: CASSEVGTGKGIQYF. The CDR3 region has the DNA TGTGCCAGCAGTGAAGTCGGGACAGGGAAGGGCATTCAGTACTTC.